This is a list of T cell receptor beta chains from one sample in a study of cytomegalovirus exposure and HLA in healthy donors. Using immunoSEQ multiplex PCR, the repertoire was profiled, and TCRdb retains in-frame clones only, with some absent. This table holds 150,000 to 200,000 clones, 70% to 90% found once. Sequencing used PBMCs. Every receptor here comes from a woman aged 30 to 39 in good health and CMV-seronegative. CDR3s include the opening cysteine and the closing phenylalanine or tryptophan. The D gene is left open where the match is weak. Clone size is given for some rows only: seen once, a few or many times, or a class if the clone is expanded.

D gene	J gene	clone size	V gene	CDR3 DNA	CDR3 protein
-	TRBJ1-3	-	TRBV25-1	TGTGCCAGCAGTCTTTACTCTGGAAACACCATATATTTT	CASSLYSGNTIYF
-	TRBJ1-2	-	TRBV4-1	TGCGCCAGCAGCCAAGATGTACAAGCTTTCGATGGCTACACCTTC	CASSQDVQAFDGYTF
TRBD1	TRBJ2-3	-	TRBV25-1	TGTGCCAGCAGTGACAGACAGGGATTAGATACGCAGTATTTT	CASSDRQGLDTQYF
TRBD1	TRBJ2-2	-	TRBV5-1	TGCGCCAGCAGCTGGGCAAGGGGGCAAGGCGGGGAGCTGTTTTTT	CASSWARGQGGELFF
-	TRBJ1-3	-	TRBV6-5	TGTGCCAGCACCACGCCGGGAGGGGGAAACACCATATATTTT	CASTTPGGGNTIYF
-	TRBJ2-2	once	TRBV9	TGTGCCAGCAGCCCGAATCGGGAGCTGTTTTTT	CASSPNRELFF
-	TRBJ2-3	-	TRBV9	TGTGCCAGCAGCGTAGGCGTGAGCAGAAACACAGATACGCAGTATTTT	CASSVGVSRNTDTQYF
-	TRBJ2-1	-	TRBV11-2	TGTGCCAGCAGCTTATTCGTGAAGGGCTATTTCAATGAGCAGTTCTTC	CASSLFVKGYFNEQFF
-	TRBJ2-7	-	TRBV29-1	TGCAGCGTGTCAGGCGGGCAGAGCTCCTACGAGCAGTACTTC	CSVSGGQSSYEQYF
-	TRBJ1-2	-	TRBV21-1	TGTGCCAGCAGCACACTCCGGCAGGTGGGCTACACCTTC	CASSTLRQVGYTF
-	TRBJ2-1	-	TRBV14	TGTGCCAGCAGCCAGGGGTCTTCCTACAATGAGCAGTTCTTC	CASSQGSSYNEQFF
-	TRBJ1-1	-	TRBV9	TGTGCCAGCGGAGACATGAACACTGAAGCTTTCTTT	CASGDMNTEAFF
TRBD1	TRBJ2-7	-	TRBV6-1	TGTGCCAGCAGAGGGGACAGTTACGAGCAGTACTTC	CASRGDSYEQYF
TRBD1	TRBJ1-2	-	TRBV4-2	TGTGCCAGCAGCCAAGATCTTTGGACAGGCTCGGATGGCTACACCTTC	CASSQDLWTGSDGYTF
-	TRBJ1-4	-	TRBV6-4	TGTGCCAGTCCCGTTTACAACTTAAATGAAAAACTGTTTTTT	CASPVYNLNEKLFF
-	TRBJ1-1	-	TRBV6-1	TGTGCCAGCAGTGAGGACAGCGAAGCTTTCTTT	CASSEDSEAFF